This T cell receptor beta chain comes out of a study of shared clonotypes between healthy human individuals. This CDR3 has 12 residues. The germline V gene has CDR1 MNHNS and CDR2 SASEGT. V was clipped by 7 bases and J by 6 bases, with 13 bases between them. The repertoire was sequenced with immunoSEQ multiplex PCR; TCRdb's copy has only in-frame clones and lacks some. The sample shows about 2.3 million clones, 85% to 95% of them seen only once. The receptor's source is a man aged 18 to 30 in good health. Some clones in this sample may be carry-over from other donors' samples. The chain recombines TRBV6-1 with TRBJ2-7, with a possible D match to TRBD1 (6 bases). Source material: naive CD4+ T cells from PBMCs. Stated subset: CD45RA+ positively selected. The CDR3 sequence is CASTQGHSEQYF. CDR3 DNA: TGTGCCAGCACCCAGGGACATTCCGAGCAGTACTTC.